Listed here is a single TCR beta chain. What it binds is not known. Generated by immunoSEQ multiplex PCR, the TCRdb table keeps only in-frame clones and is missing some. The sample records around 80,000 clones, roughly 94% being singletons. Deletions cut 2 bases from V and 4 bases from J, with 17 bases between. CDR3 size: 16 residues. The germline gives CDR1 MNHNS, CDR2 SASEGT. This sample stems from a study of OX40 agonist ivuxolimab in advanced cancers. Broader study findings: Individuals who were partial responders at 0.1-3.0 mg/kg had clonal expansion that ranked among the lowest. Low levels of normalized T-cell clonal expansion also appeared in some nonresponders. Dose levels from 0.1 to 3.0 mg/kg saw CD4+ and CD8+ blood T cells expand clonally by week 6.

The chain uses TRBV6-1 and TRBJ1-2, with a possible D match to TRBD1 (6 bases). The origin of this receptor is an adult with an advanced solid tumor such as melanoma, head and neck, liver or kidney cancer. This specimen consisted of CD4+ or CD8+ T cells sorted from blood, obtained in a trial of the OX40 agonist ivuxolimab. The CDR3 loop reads CASSERAGAPRYGYTF. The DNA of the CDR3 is TGTGCCAGCAGTGAACGAGCGGGGGCCCCTCGCTATGGCTACACCTTC.